Listed below are T cell receptor beta chains from one sample, sequenced in a study of CD8 T cells in ankylosing spondylitis. Using its own MiXCR run on the 5' RACE reads, TCRdb lists one record per CDR3 protein. Here the sample spans about 260,000 distinct CDR3 sequences, roughly 20% being singletons. Input material: blood, either unsorted or a sorted T cell fraction (not recorded which). Every receptor here comes from a male donor with ankylosing spondylitis or in good health (not recorded which). Both conserved end residues are part of each CDR3. Each record gives: V gene, D gene, clone size, J gene, CDR3 DNA, CDR3 protein. The D gene is left open where the match is weak. Part of the rows lack a size; the others show once, few, many or a class for expanded clones.

TRBV11-1,TRBD1,few,TRBJ2-5,TGTGCCAGCAGCCCCGCCGGACAGGGGTTCGGGGTTTTGAAGACCCAGTACTTC,CASSPAGQGFGVLKTQYF
TRBV30,.,.,TRBJ2-2,TGTGCCTGGACAGGGAGAGGAACCGGGGAGCTGTTTTTT,CAWTGRGTGELFF
TRBV5-1,.,many,TRBJ2-3,TGCGCCAGCATCCTTGGGACGTCTGGCACAGATACGCAGTATTTT,CASILGTSGTDTQYF
TRBV12-3/TRBV12-4,.,.,TRBJ2-1,TGTGCCAGCAGGCGGGACACCGACAATGAGCAGTTCTTC,CASRRDTDNEQFF
TRBV12-3/TRBV12-4,TRBD2,few,TRBJ2-5,TGTGCCAGCAGTTTAGTGGGGGAGGGCCTAAGGGAGACCCAGTACTTC,CASSLVGEGLRETQYF
TRBV9,.,few,TRBJ1-2,TGTGCCAGCAGCGTAGCTACAGACGCCCGAGGTGGCTACACCTTC,CASSVATDARGGYTF
TRBV25-1,TRBD1,.,TRBJ2-3,TGTGCCAGCAGCGGCTGGGGACAGCTCACAGATACGCAGTATTTT,CASSGWGQLTDTQYF
TRBV7-6,TRBD1,many,TRBJ2-2,TGTGCCAGCAGCCCCGGACAGGGATGGACCGGGGAGCTGTTTTTT,CASSPGQGWTGELFF
TRBV29-1,.,.,TRBJ1-2,TGCAGCGTCCTGGACGGTACCTATGGCTACACCTTC,CSVLDGTYGYTF
TRBV29-1,TRBD2,.,TRBJ2-1,TGCAGCGTTGAAGATCAACTAGCGGGAGGGAATAAAAATGAGCAGTTCTTC,CSVEDQLAGGNKNEQFF
TRBV18,.,few,TRBJ2-3,TGTGCCAGCTCACCACCAACTTTGGGGTTTCCCACAGATACGCAGTATTTT,CASSPPTLGFPTDTQYF
TRBV20-1,.,.,TRBJ1-2,TGCAGTGCTGGAGGGGAGACATATGGCTACACCTTC,CSAGGETYGYTF
TRBV24-1,TRBD1,few,TRBJ2-2,TGTGCCACCAGTGAGACGACAGGGACGAACACCGGGGAGCTGTTTTTT,CATSETTGTNTGELFF
TRBV14,.,few,TRBJ2-1,TGTGCCAGCAGCCAAGAAAGGTGGGGATACAATGAGCAGTTCTTC,CASSQERWGYNEQFF
TRBV10-3,.,few,TRBJ2-1,TGTGCCATCAGTGAGTCAACTGGACATGAGCAGTTCTTC,CAISESTGHEQFF
TRBV27,.,.,TRBJ2-1,TGTGCCAGCAGTCCCATCGACAGAAACAATGAGCAGTTCTTC,CASSPIDRNNEQFF
TRBV2,.,.,TRBJ2-1,TGTGCCAGCAGTTCAGTGGGTTACAATGAGCAGTTCTTC,CASSSVGYNEQFF
TRBV10-1,.,few,TRBJ1-1,TGCGCCAGCAGCCATCTAAAGAACACTGAAGCTTTCTTT,CASSHLKNTEAFF
TRBV6-5,.,many,TRBJ2-2,TGTGCCAGCAGTTACTCTGGGTCAACCGGGGAGCTGTTTTTT,CASSYSGSTGELFF
TRBV10-3,.,many,TRBJ2-2,TGTGCCATCAGTGAGGAGCCGGGGAACACCGGGGAGCTGTTTTTT,CAISEEPGNTGELFF
TRBV20-1,.,.,TRBJ2-2,TGCAGTGCTAGAGATCCTCTACAGAACACCGGGGAGCTGTTTTTT,CSARDPLQNTGELFF
TRBV20-1,TRBD2,.,TRBJ2-1,TGCAGTGCTAGTTCCGGGAGGGCCTTGGGTGAGCAGTTCTTC,CSASSGRALGEQFF
TRBV18,.,few,TRBJ1-1,TGTGCCAGCTCTTCACAGCTGCTGAACACTGAAGCTTTCTTT,CASSSQLLNTEAFF
TRBV20-1,TRBD2,many,TRBJ2-2,TGCAGTGCTCGAACCGGGACTAGGAGGACCGGGGAGCTGTTTTTT,CSARTGTRRTGELFF
TRBV3-1,TRBD2,.,TRBJ2-1,TGTGCCAGCAGCCAAGCGGGGTCTAGCGGGAGTGGTGAGCAGTTCTTC,CASSQAGSSGSGEQFF